This entry is about one T cell receptor (beta chain). The source of the sample is a study of blood T cells in healthy people across ages. A J-beta primer mix and a sample-barcoded 5' primer were used in a second PCR of roughly 6 to 11 cycles. In TCRdb, the 5' RACE reads were re-called with MiXCR into one record per CDR3 protein. The sample gives over 1,500,000 distinct CDR3 sequences, roughly 43% of which show up once; 20% to 25% is in the top ten. The CDR3 has 13 residues. Deletions cut 1 base from V and 8 bases from J, with 11 bases between. Germline CDR1 and CDR2: MNHNS and SASEGT. This sequence was found in a human donor in good health. The rearrangement uses TRBV6-1 and TRBJ1-2; D remains unclear. Sequencing was done on a sample of blood. The CDR3 here is CASSEGSLGGYTF. CDR3 bases: TGTGCCAGCAGTGAAGGGTCTTTGGGGGGCTACACCTTC.